The clone carrying this T cell receptor beta chain appeared many times. Its antigen is undetermined. These data belong to a study of T cells in Graves' hyperthyroidism and ophthalmopathy. On the study more broadly: The authors collected peripheral blood at initial diagnosis, before any treatment.

Findings and limits, study-wide: Blood also carried most thyroid clonotypes expanded above 0.001. Ophthalmopathy was separated from stable hyperthyroidism by a 13 V-J model.

The germline V gene has CDR1 MNHNS and CDR2 SASEGT. CDR3 length equals 15 residues. Between the trimmed V and J ends, which lost 6 bases and 0 bases, there was a span of 9 bases. From RNA transcripts, TCR beta CDR3 regions were amplified. The primer set for the first-round RT-PCR of the TCR CDR3 was HTBI. TCRdb redid the calling of the multiplex PCR reads with MiXCR, one entry per CDR3 protein. The data hold around 300,000 distinct CDR3 sequences, with around 14% observed a single time. The sequencing sample was made of blood. The clonotype originates from a woman aged 30 to 39 with Graves' hyperthyroidism. The chain employs TRBV6-1 and TRBJ2-6, with a weak D call TRBD1 (5 bases). The CDR3 is CASSQGFSGANVLTF. The DNA of the CDR3 is TGTGCCAGCAGCCAGGGTTTCTCTGGGGCCAACGTCCTGACTTTC.